The 28 T cell receptor beta chains presented below share a single source sample, sequenced in a study of blood T cell repertoires in COVID-19. TCRdb's copy holds only in-frame clones and misses some; the assay was immunoSEQ multiplex PCR. The sample shows approximately 170,000 clones, about 89% of them seen only once. The sequenced sample was peripheral blood. All receptors come from a man between 65 and 80 years old with acute or convalescent COVID-19.

J is TRBJ1-3 and V is TRBV15; D uncertain. With 1 base removed from V and 2 bases from J, the gap between germline ends came to 9 bases. The CDR3 sequence is 15 residues long. The germline gives CDR1 LNHNV, CDR2 YYDKDF (reference sequence). CDR3 nucleotide sequence: TGTGCCACCAGCAGAGCTGGAGGGACTGGAAACACCATATATTTT. Amino acid sequence: CATSRAGGTGNTIYF.

The J gene is TRBJ2-3, the V gene TRBV5-1; D not certain. V was clipped by 4 bases and J by 4 bases, with 10 bases between them. The CDR3 is made up of 13 amino acids. CDR1 is SGHRS and CDR2 is YFSETQ in the germline V gene. The CDR3 loop reads CASSLSGADTQYF. CDR3 sequence (DNA): TGCGCCAGCAGCCTATCCGGAGCAGATACGCAGTATTTT. Supplemented by reference TRBV5-1 and TRBJ2-3, the full variable domain reads KAGVTQTPRYLIKTRGQQVTLSCSPISGHRSVSWYQQTPGQGLQFLFEYFSETQRNKGNFPGRFSGRQFSNSRSEMNVSTLELGDSALYLCASSLSGADTQYFGPGTRLTVL.

J is TRBJ1-5 and V is TRBV5-5; weak D call: TRBD1 (6 bases). The CDR3 is 16 amino acids. V lost 1 base and J 7 bases, leaving 18 bases between the germline ends. Germline lookup yields CDR1 SGHKS and CDR2 YYEKEE (reference sequence). The CDR3: CASSLSPWEGEQPQHF. Here the CDR3 DNA reads TGTGCCAGCAGCTTGTCTCCATGGGAGGGGGAACAGCCCCAGCATTTT.

This chain joins TRBV18 and TRBJ1-4; tentative D call: TRBD1 (5 bases). CDR3 size: 15 residues. The ends were cut back, 6 bases at V and 3 bases at J, with 14 bases in the middle. The germline V gene has CDR1 KGHSH and CDR2 LQKENI. CDR3 protein: CASSPNRISNEKLFF. In DNA, the CDR3 is TGTGCCAGCTCCCCTAACAGGATTTCTAATGAAAAACTGTTTTTT.

The count of this clone is one. The chain has TRBV27 and TRBJ2-5; D is possibly TRBD2 (5 bases). The germline CDR1 and CDR2 sequences are MNHEY and SMNVEV (reference sequence). The V gene lost 6 bases and the J gene lost 5 bases, with 22 bases spanning the gap. The CDR3 contains 16 residues. The DNA of the CDR3 is TGTGCCAGCAGATCTAGCCCGGGCCCGCTGAGGGAGACCCAGTACTTC. This translates into CASRSSPGPLRETQYF.

V and J are TRBV6-5 and TRBJ2-7; TRBD1 matches 7 bases. CDR1 is MNHEY and CDR2 is SVGAGI in the germline V gene. The V gene end was trimmed by 6 bases and the J gene end by 5 bases; junction bases not matched to a gene: 7. The CDR3 covers 13 residues. For the CDR3, the DNA is TGTGCCAGCAGCATAGACAGGGCCCACGAGCAGTACTTC. It is translated as CASSIDRAHEQYF.

This chain connects TRBV6-5 to TRBJ2-2; TRBD2 matches 7 bases. Trimming cost V 3 bases and J 0 bases; bases outside gene matches: 4. This CDR3 comprises 16 residues. Looked up from germline, CDR1 is MNHEY and CDR2 is SVGAGI. The CDR3 DNA reads as TGTGCCAGCAGTTATAGTGCGGGAGCGAACACCGGGGAGCTGTTTTTT. This encodes CASSYSAGANTGELFF.

The chain combines TRBV5-1 with TRBJ2-1; tentative D call: TRBD1 (6 bases). The germline V gene encodes CDR1 SGHRS and CDR2 YFSETQ. V lost 2 bases and J lost 1, with 10 bases in between. The CDR3 contains 15 residues. CDR3 protein: CASSLQGGSYNEQFF. In DNA, the CDR3 is TGCGCCAGCAGCTTACAGGGTGGGTCCTACAATGAGCAGTTCTTC.

The chain uses TRBV10-3 and TRBJ2-3; TRBD2 agrees at 11 bases. V shed 6 bases and J 2 bases; nucleotides not matched to a gene: 7. Looked up from germline, CDR1 is ENHRY and CDR2 is SYGVKD. This CDR3 is built from 16 residues. The CDR3 DNA reads as TGTGCCATCAGGAAGACTAGCGGGGCACCCACAGATACGCAGTATTTT. Protein sequence: CAIRKTSGAPTDTQYF.

The chain couples TRBV14 to TRBJ2-3; 10 positions agree with TRBD1. Losses at the gene ends were 1 base for V and 8 bases for J; bases not matched to a gene: 9. Germline assignment: CDR1 SGHDN and CDR2 FVKESK. The CDR3 covers 16 residues. CDR3 nucleotides: TGTGCCAGCAGCCAAGTGGGGACAGGGGCCTCAGGTACGCAGTATTTT. This sequence encodes CASSQVGTGASGTQYF.

This clone turned up a few times. The chain has TRBV5-1 and TRBJ2-2; TRBD1 agrees at 11 bases. The CDR3 spans 14 residues. After removal of 5 bases from V and 7 bases from J, the junction contained 4 bases not matched to a gene. Per germline, CDR1 SGHRS and CDR2 YFSETQ. The CDR3 reads CASSGQGAHGELFF. The CDR3 bases are TGCGCCAGCAGTGGACAGGGGGCTCACGGGGAGCTGTTTTTT.

This clone was picked up one time. The V call is TRBV5-1, the J call TRBJ1-5, with D uncertain. CDR1 and CDR2 from the germline V gene are SGHRS and YFSETQ. This CDR3 is 15 amino acids long. V was clipped by 1 base and J by 7 bases, with 15 bases between them. The CDR3 protein is CASSLNGETGQPQHF. The CDR3, as DNA: TGCGCCAGCAGCTTGAACGGGGAGACTGGCCAGCCCCAGCATTTT.

The V call is TRBV28, the J call TRBJ2-1, with D perhaps TRBD2 (7 bases). This CDR3 comprises 15 residues. Trimming took off 5 bases at V and 2 bases at J, with 13 bases between the two ends. The germline V gene has CDR1 MDHEN and CDR2 SYDVKM. CDR3 sequence reads: CASSRSGGPYNEQFF. CDR3 in DNA: TGTGCCAGCAGTCGGTCGGGGGGCCCCTACAATGAGCAGTTCTTC.

V usage is TRBV5-8 and J usage is TRBJ2-1, with 8 bases that match TRBD1. The germline V gene encodes CDR1 SGHTS and CDR2 YDEGEE. Trimming took 4 bases from V and 5 from J; bases not matched to a gene: 5. CDR3 length equals 14 residues. The CDR3 sequence: CASSLGQGDNEQFF. Written as DNA, the CDR3 is TGTGCCAGCAGCCTCGGACAGGGCGACAATGAGCAGTTCTTC.

The rearrangement uses TRBV3-1 (or the pseudogene TRBV3-2) and TRBJ2-1; 8 nucleotides agree with TRBD1. Germline V gene sequence: CDR1 LGHDT, CDR2 YNNKEL (reference sequence). V lost 8 bases and J lost 9; bases outside the gene matches: 6. CDR3 size: 12 residues. CDR3 sequence (DNA): TGTGCCAGCGGGGACAGGAGGTCTGAGCAGTTCTTC. It encodes CASGDRRSEQFF.

V is TRBV7-3 and J is TRBJ1-6; tentative D call: TRBD1 (5 bases). With 2 bases removed from V and 10 bases from J, the gap between germline ends came to 15 bases. Per the germline V gene, CDR1 is SGHTA and CDR2 is FQGTGA. The CDR3 runs 15 residues. The CDR3 protein is CASSLAGGVQSPLHF. The CDR3 DNA reads as TGTGCCAGCAGCTTAGCCGGGGGGGTTCAATCACCCCTCCACTTT.

In DNA form, the CDR3 reads TGTGCCAGTAGTGTTACCGGGACAGGGGTTCAGCCCCAGCATTTT. Its protein is CASSVTGTGVQPQHF. The chain has TRBV19 and TRBJ1-5; 10 nucleotides line up with TRBD1. This CDR3 contains 15 residues. V dropped 5 bases and J dropped 6; count of bases not matched to a gene: 7. CDR1 is LNHDA and CDR2 is SQIVND in the germline V gene (reference sequence).

The CDR3 DNA is TGTGCCTGGAGTGTACATCGGACAGGGCTGGGAGGTGAAAAACTGTTTTTT. Translated: CAWSVHRTGLGGEKLFF. The V gene is TRBV30, the J gene TRBJ1-4; 8 nucleotides align to TRBD1. The V gene's germline CDR1 is GTSNPN and CDR2 SVGIG (reference sequence). V trimming: 0 bases; J trimming: 7 bases; junction bases outside the gene matches: 13. CDR3 size: 17 residues.

The chain is built from TRBV11-2 and TRBJ1-6, with a weak D call TRBD1 (5 bases). Germline V gene sequence: CDR1 SGHAT, CDR2 FQNNGV. CDR3 length: 16 residues. V was cut by 4 bases and J by 7 bases, with 17 bases left in between. Here the CDR3 DNA reads TGTGCCAGCAGCTCACGACGCACAGGCAGCAATTCACCCCTCCACTTT. Translating it yields CASSSRRTGSNSPLHF.

The chain joins TRBV6-2 or TRBV6-3 to TRBJ1-5, with D uncertain. V dropped 2 bases and J dropped 7 bases, with 9 bases sitting between them. This CDR3 has 13 residues. Germline V gene sequence: CDR1 MNHEY, CDR2 SVGEGT. The CDR3 loop reads CASSYERPQPQHF. For the CDR3, the DNA is TGTGCCAGCAGTTACGAGCGTCCCCAGCCCCAGCATTTT.

The chain is built from TRBV5-4 and TRBJ2-5; TRBD2 might be the D (6 bases). Germline V lookup: CDR1 SGHNT, CDR2 YYREEE (reference sequence). The CDR3 runs 15 residues. V lost 4 bases, J lost 5 bases, and 18 bases lay in between. CDR3 in DNA: TGTGCCAGCAGCCGAATGGGGGGATTGAGGGAGACCCAGTACTTC. It yields the protein CASSRMGGLRETQYF.

This chain connects TRBV18 to TRBJ2-3; 9 bases align to TRBD2. CDR1 is KGHSH, CDR2 LQKENI, per germline. This CDR3 has 14 amino acids. V lost 5 bases to trimming and J lost 2 bases; unmatched junction nucleotides: 2. The CDR3 coding sequence is TGTGCCAGCTCAACTAGCGGGTACACAGATACGCAGTATTTT. Translated: CASSTSGYTDTQYF.

The chain uses TRBV4-2 and TRBJ1-6, with 11 bases matching TRBD1. The CDR3 is 16 amino acids. V trimming: 1 base; J trimming: 9 bases; junction bases outside the gene matches: 5. From germline, CDR1 is LGHNA and CDR2 YNFKEQ. CDR3 amino acids: CASSQGLGQGVSPLHF. CDR3 in DNA: TGTGCCAGCAGCCAAGGATTGGGACAGGGGGTTTCACCCCTCCACTTT.

The J gene is TRBJ1-2, the V gene TRBV5-1; D remains unclear. Trimming cost V 1 base and J 6 bases, with 10 bases left between them. This CDR3 spans 13 amino acids. The V gene's germline CDR1 is SGHRS and CDR2 YFSETQ. As DNA, the CDR3 is TGCGCCAGCAGCTTGAGTTCGGGTAATGGCTACACCTTC. Translated, it gives CASSLSSGNGYTF.

This clone has just a few counts. V and J are TRBV27 and TRBJ1-2; 10 bases are shared with TRBD1. Germline-derived CDR1 and CDR2 are MNHEY and SMNVEV (reference sequence). CDR3 length: 15 residues. V gave up 5 bases and J gave up 2 bases; unmatched junction bases: 5. The CDR3 nucleotides read TGTGCCAGCAGTGCTGACAGGGGGCTAAACTATGGCTACACCTTC. Its translation is CASSADRGLNYGYTF.

This clone was detected a few times. Other DNA variants within this sample encode the same CDR3. V and J are TRBV5-1 and TRBJ1-3, with D tentatively TRBD1 (5 bases). The germline CDR1 and CDR2 sequences are SGHRS and YFSETQ. This CDR3 spans 14 amino acids. With 3 bases removed from V and 1 base from J, the gap between germline ends came to 8 bases. The chain's CDR3 is CASSWDSSGNTIYF. DNA for the CDR3: TGCGCCAGCAGCTGGGACTCGTCTGGAAACACCATATATTTT.

There are a few counts of this clone. The chain employs TRBV7-2 and TRBJ2-3, with 9 bases lining up with TRBD2. CDR3 length: 16 amino acids. Germline V lookup: CDR1 SGHTA, CDR2 FQGNSA. The V gene end was trimmed by 8 bases and the J gene end by 5 bases; junction bases not matched to a gene: 14. The CDR3 is CASLRGGGAGGDTQYF. The CDR3 coding sequence is TGTGCCAGCTTGAGAGGCGGGGGGGCCGGTGGAGATACGCAGTATTTT. Full variable domain (missing parts from reference TRBV7-2 and TRBJ2-3): GAGVSQSPSNKVTEKGKDVELRCDPISGHTALYWYRQSLGQGLEFLIYFQGNSAPDKSGLPSDRFSAERTGGSVSTLTIQRTQQEDSAVYLCASLRGGGAGGDTQYFGPGTRLTVL.

V and J are TRBV24-1 and TRBJ1-2; TRBD1 aligns across 9 bases. The CDR3 contains 15 residues. Trimming removed 4 bases from V and 6 bases from J; junction bases left unmatched: 8. Germline-derived CDR1 and CDR2 are KGHDR and SFDVKD. DNA of the CDR3: TGTGCCACCAGTGAACTGGGGACAGGGATTGATGGCTACACCTTC. Translating gives CATSELGTGIDGYTF.